This entry lists 9 T cell receptor beta chains sequenced from one sample in a study of CD8 T cells in Susac syndrome. Random hexamers were used to reverse transcribe the RNA input (roughly 0.5 to 1 ug). TCRdb recomputed calls from the immunoSEQ multiplex PCR reads with MiXCR, one row per CDR3 protein. The sample holds 170,000 or so distinct CDR3 sequences, over 90% seen once. The sequencing sample was made of CD4+ T cells from PBMCs. Receptors were obtained from a human donor with Susac syndrome.

This chain connects TRBV6-5 to TRBJ1-6, with 9 bases aligning to TRBD1. Germline-derived CDR1 and CDR2 are MNHEY and SVGAGI. V lost 0 bases to trimming and J lost 7 bases; unmatched junction nucleotides: 1. This CDR3 is 15 amino acids long. CDR3 nucleotide sequence: TGTGCCAGCAGTTACTCGGGGACAGGGAATTCACCCCTCCACTTT. It specifies CASSYSGTGNSPLHF.

In DNA form, the CDR3 reads TGTGCCAGCAGCCCCGGACTAGCGGGAGGGGAGCAGTTCTTC. It encodes CASSPGLAGGEQFF. This chain connects TRBV7-2 to TRBJ2-1; 15 nucleotides match TRBD2. Per the germline V gene, CDR1 is SGHTA and CDR2 is FQGNSA. The CDR3 sequence is 14 residues long. V lost 5 bases, J lost 10 bases, and 3 bases stayed unmatched.

V gene TRBV2 combines with J gene TRBJ2-5; D is possibly TRBD1 (6 bases). Germline CDR1 and CDR2: SNHLY and FYNNEI. Between the trimmed V and J ends, which lost 6 bases and 5 bases, there was a span of 16 bases. This CDR3 is 14 amino acids long. The CDR3 region is CASRDRTAGETQYF. In nucleotides, the CDR3 is TGTGCCAGCAGAGACAGGACCGCCGGGGAGACCCAGTACTTC.

The chain couples TRBV7-2 to TRBJ1-4; tentatively, D is TRBD1 (6 bases). Germline V CDR1 and CDR2: SGHTA, FQGNSA. The V end lost 6 bases, the J end lost 7 bases, and 18 bases lay between the germline ends. This CDR3 comprises 15 residues. This CDR3 reads CASRLGGLVGEKLFF. The CDR3 bases are TGTGCCAGCAGGCTAGGGGGGCTCGTGGGTGAAAAACTGTTTTTT.

This chain uses TRBV19 with TRBJ2-1; D is possibly TRBD2 (5 bases). The CDR3 totals 14 residues. Germline V gene lookup returns CDR1 LNHDA and CDR2 SQIVND (reference sequence). V shed 4 bases and J shed 9 bases, with 16 bases lying between them. The DNA of the CDR3 is TGTGCCAGTAGTACTTCCGGGCCAGAGGGTGAGCAGTTCTTC. It specifies CASSTSGPEGEQFF.

V gene TRBV5-4 combines with J gene TRBJ2-7; 9 nucleotides line up with TRBD1. This CDR3 has 13 residues. Germline CDR1 and CDR2: SGHNT and YYREEE (reference sequence). The junction had 2 bases not matched to a gene; V was cut back by 2 bases and J by 5 bases. The CDR3 coding sequence is TGTGCCAGCAGCTTCGGGACAGGGAACGAGCAGTACTTC. Translating it yields CASSFGTGNEQYF.

This chain uses TRBV12-3 or TRBV12-4 with TRBJ2-2; no clear D gene. Trimming cost V 6 bases and J 3 bases, with 11 bases left between them. There are 14 residues in the CDR3. CDR3 sequence: CASSWTDDTGELFF. The CDR3 DNA is TGTGCCAGCAGCTGGACGGACGACACCGGGGAGCTGTTTTTT.

The rearrangement joins TRBV5-1 to TRBJ2-7; D is ambiguous. V lost 1 base, J lost 3 bases, and 11 bases lay in between. This CDR3 spans 14 amino acids. Germline V gives CDR1 SGHRS, CDR2 YFSETQ. The CDR3 DNA follows: TGCGCCAGCAGCTTGAGACTCGCCGACTACGAGCAGTACTTC. It yields the protein CASSLRLADYEQYF.

CDR3 amino acids: CASSLGQGGNAFF. The CDR3 DNA reads as TGTGCCAGCAGCCTAGGACAGGGCGGTAATGCTTTCTTT. The rearrangement uses TRBV6-6 and TRBJ1-1; TRBD1 matches 8 bases. V lost 6 bases to trimming and J lost 11 bases; unmatched junction nucleotides: 11. CDR3 length: 13 amino acids. Germline V gene lookup returns CDR1 MNHNY and CDR2 SVGAGI (reference sequence).